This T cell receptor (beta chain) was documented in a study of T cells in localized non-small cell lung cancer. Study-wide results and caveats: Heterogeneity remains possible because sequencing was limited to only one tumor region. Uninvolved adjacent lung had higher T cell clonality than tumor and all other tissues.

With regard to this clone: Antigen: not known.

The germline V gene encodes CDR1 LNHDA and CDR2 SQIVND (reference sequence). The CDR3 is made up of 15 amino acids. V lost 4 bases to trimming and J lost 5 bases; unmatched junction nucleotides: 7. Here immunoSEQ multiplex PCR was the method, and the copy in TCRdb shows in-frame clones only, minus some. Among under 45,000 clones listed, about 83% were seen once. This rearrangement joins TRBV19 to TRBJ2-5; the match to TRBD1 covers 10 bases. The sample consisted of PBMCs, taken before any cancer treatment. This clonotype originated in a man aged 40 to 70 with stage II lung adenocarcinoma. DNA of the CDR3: TGTGCCAGTAGTAGGACAGGGGGGGGACGGGAGACCCAGTACTTC. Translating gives CASSRTGGGRETQYF. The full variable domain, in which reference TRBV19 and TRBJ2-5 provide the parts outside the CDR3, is DGGITQSPKYLFRKEGQNVTLSCEQNLNHDAMYWYRQDPGQGLRLIYYSQIVNDFQKGDIAEGYSVSREKKESFPLTVTSAQKNPTAFYLCASSRTGGGRETQYFGPGTRLLVL.